The entry that follows covers one T cell receptor beta chain sequence. Stability of Graves' hyperthyroidism was defined as absent ophthalmopathy progression within 18 months. Newly diagnosed hyperthyroidism, duration under 2 months, in patients aged 18 to 65. Thyroid ultrasound, orbital computed tomography, clinical symptoms, and serum thyroxine and TRAb underpinned diagnoses. Authors of the study amplified TCR beta CDR3 regions from RNA transcripts. With the HTBI primer set, the TCR CDR3 went through a first round of RT-PCR. TCRdb analysed the multiplex PCR reads with MiXCR anew, one entry per CDR3 protein. The sample includes 45,000 to 55,000 distinct CDR3 sequences, roughly 51% seen only once; the top ten take around a third. Germline CDR1 is SNHLY and CDR2 is FYNNEI. The CDR3 length is 11 residues. V lost 8 bases and J 0 bases, leaving 4 bases between the germline ends. This sample stems from a study of T cells in Graves' hyperthyroidism and ophthalmopathy.

Sample: peripheral blood or thyroid tissue (not recorded which). The source is a man between 18 and 29 years old with Graves' hyperthyroidism. V and J are TRBV2 and TRBJ2-5; D not certain. Here the CDR3 reads CASQYQETQYF. In DNA form, the CDR3 reads TGTGCCAGCCAGTACCAAGAGACCCAGTACTTC.